This T cell receptor (beta chain) was recorded in a study of blood T cells in healthy people across ages. Study-wide results and limits: Fewer expanded clones and more diversity marked long-lived versus aged donors. Getting older went along with TCR beta diversity per million T cells dropping roughly linearly.

Per sample, at least 5 micrograms of total RNA were extracted. Regarding this clonotype: The antigen is undetermined.

A J-beta primer mix and a sample-barcoded 5' primer were used in a second PCR of roughly 6 to 11 cycles. Each cDNA molecule received a tag from a template-switch adaptor that had 12 random nucleotides. TCRdb re-derived calls from the 5' RACE reads in MiXCR, one entry per CDR3 protein. This table holds approximately 900,000 distinct CDR3 sequences, about 48% found once. V lost 8 bases to trimming and J lost 5 bases, with 10 bases between them. Germline CDR1 is MNHEY and CDR2 is SVGEGT. This CDR3 is 11 amino acids long. This TCR was recovered from a man aged 25-45 years in good health. What was sequenced was blood. The chain joins TRBV6-2 or TRBV6-3 to TRBJ2-7; TRBD1 might be the D (5 bases). The CDR3 coding sequence is TGTGCCAGCGGCCCGACAGACGAGCAGTACTTC. This codes for CASGPTDEQYF.